This T cell receptor beta chain comes out of a study of naive and memory T cell subsets. Regarding the study as a whole: Delayed type IV hypersensitivity infiltration was taken to explain higher tuberculin-site TCR counts.

Treatment specified: skin biopsy from PPD injection site in Mantoux-positive individual. A UMI-containing oligonucleotide was joined by 3' ligation to the TCR cDNA template. Skin biopsies came from PPD injection sites in Mantoux-positive individuals. Cells were not sorted; total RNA input targeted about 1 to 1000 ng. The SP2 primer and nested alpha and beta constant region primers amplified ligated cDNA in four rounds. Alpha and beta constant region primers primed reverse transcription for blood and skin samples. TCRdb independently ran MiXCR on the UMI-ligation and nested PCR reads; one entry per CDR3 protein. The table records some 40,000 distinct CDR3 sequences, approximately 9.9% of them present only once. In this sample, this clonotype turned up a few times. Antigen unknown. Germline V gives CDR1 MNHEY, CDR2 SMNVEV (reference sequence). The CDR3 has 14 amino acids. V dropped 5 bases and J dropped 7 bases, with 15 bases sitting between them.

This chain joins TRBV27 and TRBJ2-1; D not certain. The clonotype was recovered from an adult in good health. This material consisted of skin, taken from a tuberculin skin test site. The CDR3 reads CASSPGPLGNEQFF. DNA of the CDR3: TGTGCCAGCAGTCCCGGGCCCCTAGGGAATGAGCAGTTCTTC.